Below, 3 T cell receptor beta chains from the same sample are listed, as sequenced in a study of blood T cell repertoires in COVID-19. Using immunoSEQ multiplex PCR, the repertoire was profiled, and TCRdb retains in-frame clones only, with some absent. This table holds around 81,000 clones, 85% to 90% found once. The specimen was peripheral blood. The origin of the receptors is a woman older than 75 with acute or convalescent COVID-19.

J is TRBJ2-2 and V is TRBV3-1 (or the pseudogene TRBV3-2), with no clear D. The V and J ends lost 1 base and 3 bases respectively, with 9 bases between them. This CDR3 contains 15 residues. In germline, CDR1 is LGHDT, CDR2 YNNKEL (reference sequence). DNA for the CDR3: TGTGCCAGCAGCCAAGGGCACCCTGACACCGGGGAGCTGTTTTTT. Protein sequence: CASSQGHPDTGELFF.

DNA of the CDR3: TGTGCCAGCAGCACCCAGGGGGGTTCAGATACGCAGTATTTT. This gives the protein CASSTQGGSDTQYF. V usage is TRBV5-4 and J usage is TRBJ2-3; maybe TRBD1 (7 bases). This CDR3 is built from 14 residues. V lost 4 bases, J lost 4 bases, and 13 bases lay in between. The germline CDR1 and CDR2 sequences are SGHNT and YYREEE (reference sequence).

The chain employs TRBV18 and TRBJ2-7, with 7 bases matching TRBD1. The CDR3 has 13 residues. Germline lookup yields CDR1 KGHSH and CDR2 LQKENI. Unmatched junction bases numbered 1, after V lost 4 bases and J lost 1 base. CDR3 amino acids: CASSLGQSYEQYF. The CDR3 nucleotides read TGTGCCAGCTCACTGGGACAGTCCTACGAGCAGTACTTC.